This T cell receptor beta chain originates from a study of T cell responses to AZD1222 COVID-19 vaccine. Assay used: immunoSEQ multiplex PCR; TCRdb lists only in-frame clones, some missing. This table holds tens of thousands of clones, approximately 90% found once. Trimming shortened V by 2 bases and J by 5 bases, and 12 bases separated the two germline ends. This CDR3 has 14 residues. Germline V gene lookup returns CDR1 MNHNS and CDR2 SASEGT. Material: peripheral blood, obtained on day 0 of AZD1222 vaccination. This sequence joins TRBV6-1 and TRBJ1-1; weak D call: TRBD1 (5 bases). This receptor was taken from an adult in good health. For the CDR3, the DNA is TGTGCCAGCAGTGAAAGGGGCCTTAGTACTGAAGCTTTCTTT. Its protein is CASSERGLSTEAFF.